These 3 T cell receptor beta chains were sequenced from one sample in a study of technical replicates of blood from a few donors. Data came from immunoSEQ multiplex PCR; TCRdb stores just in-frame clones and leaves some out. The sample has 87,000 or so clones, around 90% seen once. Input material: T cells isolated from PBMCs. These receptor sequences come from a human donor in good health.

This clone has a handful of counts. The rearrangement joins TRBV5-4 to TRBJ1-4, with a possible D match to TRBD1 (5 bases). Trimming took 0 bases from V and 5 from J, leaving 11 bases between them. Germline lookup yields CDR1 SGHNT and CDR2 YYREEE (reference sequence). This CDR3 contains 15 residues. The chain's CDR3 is CASSLGGPPNEKLFF. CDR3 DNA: TGTGCCAGCAGCTTGGGGGGCCCACCGAATGAAAAACTGTTTTTT.

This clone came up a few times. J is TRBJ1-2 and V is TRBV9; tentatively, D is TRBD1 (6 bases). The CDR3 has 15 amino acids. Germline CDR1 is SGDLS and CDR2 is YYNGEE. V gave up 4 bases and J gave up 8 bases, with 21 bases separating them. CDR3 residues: CASSSRPNTGSGYTF. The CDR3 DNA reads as TGTGCCAGCAGCTCTCGACCGAATACAGGGAGCGGCTACACCTTC.

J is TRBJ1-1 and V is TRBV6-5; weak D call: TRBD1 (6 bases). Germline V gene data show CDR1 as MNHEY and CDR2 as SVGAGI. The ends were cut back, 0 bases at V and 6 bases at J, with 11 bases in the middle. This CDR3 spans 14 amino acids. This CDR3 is CASSYSNGGSEAFF. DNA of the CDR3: TGTGCCAGCAGTTACTCGAATGGGGGCTCTGAAGCTTTCTTT.